This TCR beta chain originates from a study of T cell changes during pregnancy in multiple sclerosis. Assay used: immunoSEQ multiplex PCR; TCRdb lists only in-frame clones, some missing. The sample yields roughly 37,000 clones, 91% seen once. The TCR comes from a female donor in good health, enrolled as a control in a pregnancy study. This material consisted of CD4+ T cells from peripheral blood mononuclear cells, taken in the second trimester of pregnancy.

The CDR3 nucleotides are TGCGCCAGCAGCAGAACAGGGGAAGAGACCCAGTACTTC. It yields the protein CASSRTGEETQYF. This rearrangement joins TRBV5-1 to TRBJ2-5; 7 bases agree with TRBD1. CDR3 length: 13 residues. Trimming took 4 bases from V and 3 from J; bases not matched to a gene: 3. CDR1 is SGHRS, CDR2 YFSETQ, per germline.